This is a list of T cell receptor beta chains from one sample in a study of T cells expressing NK-cell markers. Reanalyzing the 5' RACE reads, TCRdb keeps one entry per CDR3 protein, without DNA. This table lists about 410,000 distinct CDR3 sequences. The sequenced sample consisted of blood T cells: a sorted CD56 or NKG2C T cell subset, CD4+ or CD8+ T cells, or bulk PBMC T cells (not recorded which). These receptors were collected from a woman aged 45-65 years in good health. Both conserved end residues are part of each CDR3.

v_call,j_call,cdr3_aa
TRBV5-1,TRBJ1-2,CASSLAEGATTYGYTF
TRBV6-4,TRBJ2-1,CARRRRRNEQFF
TRBV5-5,TRBJ2-7,CASSLAAGTYEQYF
TRBV29-1,TRBJ2-3,CSVEGVASGFTDTQYF
TRBV21-1,TRBJ2-3,CASSDATRAQRGYTDTQYF
TRBV27,TRBJ2-3,CASTTLEATDTQYF
TRBV10-3,TRBJ1-2,CAISPQDDYGYTF
TRBV5-1,TRBJ1-1,CASSRTGQGMNTEAFF
TRBV5-1,TRBJ1-1,CASSSEVAVNWNTEAFF
TRBV11-2,TRBJ2-3,CASSSLAGASTDTQYF
TRBV12-3/TRBV12-4,TRBJ1-5,CASQADFPGQTNQPQHF
TRBV30,TRBJ2-3,CAWSLGGEATDTQYF
TRBV10-3,TRBJ2-1,CAISVPGLGLHNEQFF
TRBV18,TRBJ1-5,CASSPTGSINQPQHF
TRBV28,TRBJ1-5,CASSLDRGGQPQHF
TRBV5-6,TRBJ2-3,CASSTGQGAQYF
TRBV7-2,TRBJ1-1,CASSSRPFGDTEAFF
TRBV5-1,TRBJ2-2,CASSSPAGGPTGELFF
TRBV4-1,TRBJ2-4,CASSQAGGRWRYF
TRBV12-3/TRBV12-4,TRBJ2-1,CASSRQVHNEQFF
TRBV5-4,TRBJ2-5,CASSLGNRGRETQYF
TRBV25-1,TRBJ2-1,CASSVTAGRANEQFF